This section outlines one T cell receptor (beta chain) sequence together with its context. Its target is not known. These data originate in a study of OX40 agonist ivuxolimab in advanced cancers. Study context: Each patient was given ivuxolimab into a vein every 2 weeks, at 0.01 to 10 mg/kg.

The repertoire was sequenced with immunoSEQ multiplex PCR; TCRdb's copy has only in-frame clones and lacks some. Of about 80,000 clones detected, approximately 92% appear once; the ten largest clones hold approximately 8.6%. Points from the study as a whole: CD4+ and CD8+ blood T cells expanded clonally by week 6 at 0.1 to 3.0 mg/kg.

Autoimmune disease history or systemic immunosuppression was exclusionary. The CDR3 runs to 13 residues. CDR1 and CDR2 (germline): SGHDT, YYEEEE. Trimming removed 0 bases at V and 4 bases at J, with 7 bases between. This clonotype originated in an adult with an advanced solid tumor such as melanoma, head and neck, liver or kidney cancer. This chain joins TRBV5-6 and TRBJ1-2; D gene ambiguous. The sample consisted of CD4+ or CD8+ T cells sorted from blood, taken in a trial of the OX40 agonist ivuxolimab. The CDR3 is CASSLGEGYGYTF. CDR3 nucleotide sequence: TGTGCCAGCAGCTTGGGGGAGGGCTATGGCTACACCTTC.